Here is one TCR beta chain with its context. Germline assignment: CDR1 MNHNS and CDR2 SASEGT. J was trimmed by 0 bases and V by 4 bases; bases with no gene match: 4. This CDR3 is built from 16 residues. Generated by immunoSEQ multiplex PCR, the TCRdb table keeps only in-frame clones and is missing some. The sample yields some 80,000 clones, approximately 93% seen once. The sample originates from a study of T cell changes during pregnancy in multiple sclerosis. The chain joins TRBV6-1 to TRBJ2-7; 12 positions agree with TRBD2. The starting material was CD4+ T cells from peripheral blood mononuclear cells, obtained after pregnancy. This TCR was recovered from a female donor with multiple sclerosis, enrolled in a pregnancy study. CDR3 nucleotides: TGTGCCAGCAGTGCCCCGGGACTAGCGGGCTCCTACGAGCAGTACTTC. This gives the protein CASSAPGLAGSYEQYF.